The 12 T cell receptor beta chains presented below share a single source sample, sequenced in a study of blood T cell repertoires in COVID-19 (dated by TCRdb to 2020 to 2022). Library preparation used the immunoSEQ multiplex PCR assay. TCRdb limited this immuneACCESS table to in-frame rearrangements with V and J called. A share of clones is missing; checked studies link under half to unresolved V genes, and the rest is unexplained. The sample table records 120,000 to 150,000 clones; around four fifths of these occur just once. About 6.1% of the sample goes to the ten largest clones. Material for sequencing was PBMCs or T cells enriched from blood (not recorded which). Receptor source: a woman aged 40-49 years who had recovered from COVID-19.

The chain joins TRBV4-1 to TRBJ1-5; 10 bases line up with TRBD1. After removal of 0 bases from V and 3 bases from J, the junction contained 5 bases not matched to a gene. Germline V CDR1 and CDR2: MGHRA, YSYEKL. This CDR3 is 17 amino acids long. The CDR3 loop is CASSQDAGQGYNQPQHF. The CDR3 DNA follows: TGCGCCAGCAGCCAAGATGCGGGACAGGGGTACAATCAGCCCCAGCATTTT.

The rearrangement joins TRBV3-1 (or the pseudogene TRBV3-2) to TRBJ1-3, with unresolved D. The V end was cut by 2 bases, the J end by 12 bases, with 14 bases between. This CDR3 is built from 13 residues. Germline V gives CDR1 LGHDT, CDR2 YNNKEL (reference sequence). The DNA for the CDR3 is TGTGCCAGCAGCCAAAGAGGAAGAGAGGACATATATTTT. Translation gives CASSQRGREDIYF.

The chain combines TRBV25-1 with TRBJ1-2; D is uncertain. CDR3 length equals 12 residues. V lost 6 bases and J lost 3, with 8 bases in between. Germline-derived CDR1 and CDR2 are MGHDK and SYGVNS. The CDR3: CASSRGDYGYTF. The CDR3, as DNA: TGTGCCAGCAGCAGAGGCGACTATGGCTACACCTTC.

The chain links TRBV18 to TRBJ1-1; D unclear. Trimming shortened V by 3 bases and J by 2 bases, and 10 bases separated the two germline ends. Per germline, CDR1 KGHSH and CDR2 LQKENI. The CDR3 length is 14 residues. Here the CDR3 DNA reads TGTGCCAGCTCACCGGCAGGTGAAAACACTGAAGCTTTCTTT. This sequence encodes CASSPAGENTEAFF.

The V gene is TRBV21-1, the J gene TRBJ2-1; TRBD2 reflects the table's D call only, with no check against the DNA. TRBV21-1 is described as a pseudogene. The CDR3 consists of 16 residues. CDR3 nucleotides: TGTGCCAGCAGCAAAGCTCAACACCCCGGGTACAATGAGCAGTTCTTC. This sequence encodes CASSKAQHPGYNEQFF.

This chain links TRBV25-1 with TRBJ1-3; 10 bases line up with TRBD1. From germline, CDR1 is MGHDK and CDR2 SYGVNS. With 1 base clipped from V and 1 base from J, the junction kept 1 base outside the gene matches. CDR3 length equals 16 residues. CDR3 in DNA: TGTGCCAGCAGTGAATCGGGACAGGGGTCTGGAAACACCATATATTTT. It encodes CASSESGQGSGNTIYF. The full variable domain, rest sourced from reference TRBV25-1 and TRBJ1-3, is EADIYQTPRYLVIGTGKKITLECSQTMGHDKMYWYQQDPGMELHLIHYSYGVNSTEKGDLSSESTVSRIRTEHFPLTLESARPSHTSQYLCASSESGQGSGNTIYFGEGSWLTVV.

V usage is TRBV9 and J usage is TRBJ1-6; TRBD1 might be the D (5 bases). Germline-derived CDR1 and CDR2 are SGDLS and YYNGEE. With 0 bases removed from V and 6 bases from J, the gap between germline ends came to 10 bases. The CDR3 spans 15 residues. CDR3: CASSVDSGSNSPLHF. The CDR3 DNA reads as TGTGCCAGCAGCGTAGATTCAGGGTCTAATTCACCCCTCCACTTT.

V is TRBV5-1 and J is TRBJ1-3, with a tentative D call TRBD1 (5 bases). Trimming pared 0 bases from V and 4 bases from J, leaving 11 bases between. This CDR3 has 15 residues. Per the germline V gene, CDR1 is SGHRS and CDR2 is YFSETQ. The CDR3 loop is CASSLEQVKGNTIYF. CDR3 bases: TGCGCCAGCAGCTTGGAACAGGTTAAAGGAAACACCATATATTTT.

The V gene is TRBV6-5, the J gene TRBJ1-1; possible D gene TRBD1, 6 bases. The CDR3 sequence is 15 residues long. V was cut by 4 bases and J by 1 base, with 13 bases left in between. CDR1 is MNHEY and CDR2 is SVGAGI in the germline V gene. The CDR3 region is CASSSPPGQNTEAFF. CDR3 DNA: TGTGCCAGCAGTTCACCCCCGGGACAGAACACTGAAGCTTTCTTT.

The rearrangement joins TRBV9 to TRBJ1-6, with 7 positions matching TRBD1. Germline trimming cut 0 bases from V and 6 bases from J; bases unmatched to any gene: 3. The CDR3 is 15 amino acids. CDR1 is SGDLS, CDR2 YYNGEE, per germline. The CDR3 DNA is TGTGCCAGCAGCGTAGTCGACAGGGTTAATTCACCCCTCCACTTT. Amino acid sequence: CASSVVDRVNSPLHF.

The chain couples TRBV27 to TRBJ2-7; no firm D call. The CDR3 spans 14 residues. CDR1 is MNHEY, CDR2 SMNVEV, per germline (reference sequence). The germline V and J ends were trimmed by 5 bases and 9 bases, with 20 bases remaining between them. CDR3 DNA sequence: TGTGCCAGCAGTCTCTCTTACTCCTACTTCCCGCAGTACTTC. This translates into CASSLSYSYFPQYF.

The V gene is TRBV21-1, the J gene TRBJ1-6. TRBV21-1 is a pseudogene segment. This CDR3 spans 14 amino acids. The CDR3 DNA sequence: TGTGCCAGCCCCCTAAGCTCCTATAATTCACCCCTCCACTTT. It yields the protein CASPLSSYNSPLHF.